This T cell receptor beta chain was captured by sequencing in a study of breast tumors, draining lymph nodes, adjacent tissues. This clonotype showed up many times. The CDR3 totals 15 residues. The V and J ends lost 1 base and 8 bases, in that order; junction bases with no gene match: 8. Per germline, CDR1 SGHVS and CDR2 FQNEAQ. Axillary draining lymph nodes of breast cancer patients supplied the node samples. From the multiplex PCR reads, TCRdb called clonotypes with MiXCR, one entry per CDR3 protein. In the table there are about 230,000 distinct CDR3 sequences, approximately 31% of which are singletons.

The TCR sequence derives from a female donor with breast cancer. Some clones in this sample may be carry-over from other donors' samples. Sequenced input: axillary lymph node tissue. The genes are TRBV7-8 and TRBJ2-1, with 7 bases lining up with TRBD1. CDR3 nucleotides: TGTGCCAGCAGCTTAGGAGGGGGCAGAGTGGATGAGCAGTTCTTC. Translating gives CASSLGGGRVDEQFF.